What follows are 10 T cell receptor beta chains derived from one specimen sequenced in a study of T cells in localized non-small cell lung cancer (dated by TCRdb to about 2020). Libraries were made using the immunoSEQ multiplex PCR assay. TCRdb provides this immuneACCESS table in a form limited to in-frame rearrangements. Some clones are lacking; in checked studies, under half of them reflect an unresolved V gene, and why the rest are absent is not known. The sample data list approximately 37,000 clones, and around 90% of these were observed just once. The ten largest clones add up to approximately 3.6% of the sample. The sequences come from peripheral blood, collected before any cancer treatment. The receptors were gathered from a man between 18 and 49 years old with stage I lung adenocarcinoma.

The V and J genes are TRBV5-1 and TRBJ2-2, with TRBD1 as a possible D gene (6 bases). Germline loops: CDR1 SGHRS, CDR2 YFSETQ. The CDR3 is 14 amino acids. V was trimmed by 0 bases and J by 5 bases, leaving 8 bases between them. The CDR3 sequence: CASSLAQGTGELFF. The DNA of the CDR3 is TGCGCCAGCAGCTTGGCGCAGGGGACCGGGGAGCTGTTTTTT.

The chain couples TRBV28 to TRBJ1-5, with D uncertain. The CDR3 is made up of 14 amino acids. Germline values: CDR1 MDHEN, CDR2 SYDVKM. The germline V and J ends were trimmed by 3 bases and 0 bases, with 6 bases remaining between them. The CDR3 reads CASSFRSSNQPQHF. CDR3 bases: TGTGCCAGCAGTTTTCGCAGTAGCAATCAGCCCCAGCATTTT.

The rearrangement joins TRBV4-3 to TRBJ2-1; TRBD1 aligns across 7 bases. The germline V gene has CDR1 LGHNA and CDR2 YSLEER. The CDR3 runs to 15 residues. Trimming cost V 0 bases and J 8 bases; bases outside gene matches: 7. CDR3 DNA sequence: TGCGCCAGCAGCCAAGACCCGACAGGGTTCGATGAGCAGTTCTTC. It codes for CASSQDPTGFDEQFF.

V gene TRBV7-8 combines with J gene TRBJ2-5; a weak D match, TRBD2 (5 bases). This CDR3 has 13 amino acids. The germline V and J ends were trimmed by 4 bases and 5 bases, with 11 bases remaining between them. CDR1 and CDR2 from the germline V gene are SGHVS and FQNEAQ. CDR3 DNA sequence: TGTGCCAGCAGCTCGAGGACGGGGGAGACCCAGTACTTC. Residues: CASSSRTGETQYF.

With regard to this clone: At one end, the junction sequence differs from germline, possibly due to a read error. CDR3 region: CAWMGGVLLF. As DNA, the CDR3 is TGTGCCTGGATGGGGGGTGTGCTGCTTTTT. The chain uses TRBV30 and TRBJ2-2; D might be TRBD2 (6 bases). CDR1 GTSNPN and CDR2 SVGIG come from the germline V gene (reference sequence). The CDR3 consists of 10 residues.

This clone came up a few times. The rearrangement uses TRBV7-9 and TRBJ1-2, with TRBD1 matching over 7 bases. Losses at the gene ends were 1 base for V and 3 bases for J; bases not matched to a gene: 2. Germline V gene data show CDR1 as SEHNR and CDR2 as FQNEAQ (reference sequence). There are 14 residues in the CDR3. DNA of the CDR3: TGTGCCAGCAGCTTAGGACAGGGAGACTATGGCTACACCTTC. Translating gives CASSLGQGDYGYTF.

This chain connects TRBV25-1 to TRBJ1-1; D uncertain. Between the trimmed V and J ends, which lost 4 bases and 0 bases, there was a span of 12 bases. Germline CDR1 reads MGHDK; CDR2 reads SYGVNS. The CDR3 consists of 15 residues. CDR3 amino acids: CASSGWETMNTEAFF. The CDR3 DNA reads TGTGCCAGCAGTGGTTGGGAGACCATGAACACTGAAGCTTTCTTT.

This clone was found once. The chain has TRBV11-1 and TRBJ2-3, with 11 bases that match TRBD2. This CDR3 is 16 amino acids long. CDR1 and CDR2 (germline): SGHAT, FQDESV (reference sequence). Trimming cost V 5 bases and J 5 bases; bases outside gene matches: 9. The DNA for the CDR3 is TGTGCCAGCAGCGTCGGAGCACTAGCGGGGGTAGATACGCAGTATTTT. As protein: CASSVGALAGVDTQYF.

This chain connects TRBV4-2 to TRBJ1-2; 7 bases line up with TRBD1. CDR3 length: 16 residues. Unmatched junction bases numbered 15, after V lost 4 bases and J lost 7 bases. Per the germline V gene, CDR1 is LGHNA and CDR2 is YNFKEQ. CDR3 nucleotide sequence: TGTGCCAGCAGCCCAAGAGCGAGACAGGGAGGTTTTGGCTACACCTTC. The encoded protein is CASSPRARQGGFGYTF.

This chain connects TRBV6-1 to TRBJ1-4; maybe TRBD1 (6 bases). Per germline, CDR1 MNHNS and CDR2 SASEGT. V was clipped by 2 bases and J by 8 bases, with 12 bases between them. The CDR3 is made up of 14 amino acids. CDR3 coding DNA: TGTGCCAGCAGTGAAACAGGGTCGGTCGAAAAACTGTTTTTT. Amino acids: CASSETGSVEKLFF.